This TCR beta chain derives from a study of cytomegalovirus exposure and HLA in healthy donors. In regard to this clone: Antigen unknown.

General study findings and limits: Follow-up analysis found HLA locus-dependent TCR association rates, highest for DRB1 and lowest for HLA-C. Reports indicate that TCR beta sequences accurately predicted the HLA-A and HLA-B alleles of most subjects. Both high specificity and high sensitivity reportedly marked the classifier's diagnosis of cytomegalovirus status.

PCR employed 60 Vbeta and 13 Jbeta primers. Source study methods: Around 10 million of the roughly 80 million unique TCR beta chains counted in a later analysis were shared. Using immunoSEQ multiplex PCR, the repertoire was profiled, and TCRdb retains in-frame clones only, with some absent. That table is the source of V, J and clone size, and D and trimming were worked out from the DNA. The table shows 150,000 to 200,000 clones, with approximately 73% occurring only once. Sequencing was carried out using PBMCs. The clonotype originates from a man aged 45 to 65 in good health and CMV-seronegative.

The CDR3 is CAIRQGSSGNQPQHF. The CDR3 nucleotides are TGTGCCATCAGACAGGGGTCATCGGGCAATCAGCCCCAGCATTTT. The rearrangement uses TRBV10-3 and TRBJ1-5, with 7 positions matching TRBD1. Germline V CDR1 and CDR2: ENHRY, SYGVKD. This CDR3 contains 15 residues. With 6 bases clipped from V and 2 bases from J, the junction kept 7 bases outside the gene matches.